This passage covers 30 T cell receptor beta chains from one sample sequenced in a study of blood T cell repertoires in COVID-19. Some clones are missing from TCRdb's copy, which holds only in-frame ones; the method was immunoSEQ multiplex PCR. Of about 240,000 clones in the sample, roughly 85% were seen once. The sample was peripheral blood. The receptors here all came from a man aged 50-60 years with COVID-19, enrolled during active disease.

This chain joins TRBV9 and TRBJ2-7; D might be TRBD1 (5 bases). Trimming took off 8 bases at V and 3 bases at J, with 12 bases between the two ends. Looked up from germline, CDR1 is SGDLS and CDR2 is YYNGEE. This CDR3 region has 12 residues. DNA for the CDR3: TGTGCCAGGGTCAGGGTAAACTACGAGCAGTACTTC. Protein product: CARVRVNYEQYF. Full variable domain (outside the CDR3, taken from reference TRBV9 and TRBJ2-7): DSGVTQTPKHLITATGQRVTLRCSPRSGDLSVYWYQQSLDQGLQFLIQYYNGEERAKGNILERFSAQQFPDLHSELNLSSLELGDSALYFCARVRVNYEQYFGPGTRLTVT.

The chain combines TRBV6-5 with TRBJ2-5, with D perhaps TRBD2 (5 bases). The germline V gene has CDR1 MNHEY and CDR2 SVGAGI. This CDR3 is built from 15 residues. V lost 6 bases and J 1 base, leaving 15 bases between the germline ends. CDR3 in DNA: TGTGCCAGCAGAGGCCGGCGGGTCCTCCAAGAGACCCAGTACTTC. Residues: CASRGRRVLQETQYF.

The rearrangement uses TRBV18 and TRBJ2-7, with D hard to call. The CDR3 totals 12 residues. Trimming left V 0 bases short and J 6 bases short, with 6 bases between. The V gene's germline CDR1 is KGHSH and CDR2 LQKENI. The CDR3 loop is CASSPPAGEQYF. For the CDR3, the DNA is TGTGCCAGCTCACCACCGGCAGGCGAGCAGTACTTC. Full variable domain (outside the CDR3, taken from reference TRBV18 and TRBJ2-7): NAGVMQNPRHLVRRRGQEARLRCSPMKGHSHVYWYRQLPEEGLKFMVYLQKENIIDESGMPKERFSAEFPKEGPSILRIQQVVRGDSAAYFCASSPPAGEQYFGPGTRLTVT.

The chain links TRBV5-1 to TRBJ1-6; 7 positions agree with TRBD1. The CDR3 loop spans 14 amino acids. Germline V gene lookup returns CDR1 SGHRS and CDR2 YFSETQ. V was pared by 5 bases and J by 10 bases, with 9 bases of the junction left unmatched. Here the CDR3 DNA reads TGCGCCAGCAGATTAGGTAGGGGGCTCTCACCCCTCCACTTT. It codes for CASRLGRGLSPLHF.

The CDR3 spells CASSTMTGNTEAFF. DNA for the CDR3: TGTGCCAGCAGCACGATGACTGGGAACACTGAAGCTTTCTTT. This chain uses TRBV3-1 (or the pseudogene TRBV3-2) with TRBJ1-1; no clear D. This CDR3 has 14 residues. V was trimmed by 5 bases and J by 1 base, leaving 11 bases between them. Germline V lookup: CDR1 LGHDT, CDR2 YNNKEL (reference sequence).

The chain has TRBV13 and TRBJ2-5, with 7 bases lining up with TRBD1. Losses at the gene ends were 4 bases for V and 0 bases for J; bases not matched to a gene: 2. The CDR3 covers 14 residues. From germline, CDR1 is PRHDT and CDR2 FYEKMQ (reference sequence). The CDR3 DNA reads as TGTGCCAGCAGCTATCAGGGGGACCAAGAGACCCAGTACTTC. It yields the protein CASSYQGDQETQYF.

J is TRBJ2-3 and V is TRBV2; the match to TRBD2 covers 14 bases. Trimming took 6 bases from V and 11 from J; bases not matched to a gene: 10. The CDR3 contains 15 residues. Germline V lookup: CDR1 SNHLY, CDR2 FYNNEI. This chain's CDR3 is CASRTRTSGGLVQYF. In nucleotides, the CDR3 is TGTGCCAGCAGGACTAGGACTAGCGGGGGGTTAGTGCAGTATTTT. Variable domain in full (rest from reference TRBV2 and TRBJ2-3): EPEVTQTPSHQVTQMGQEVILRCVPISNHLYFYWYRQILGQKVEFLVSFYNNEISEKSEIFDDQFSVERPDGSNFTLKIRSTKLEDSAMYFCASRTRTSGGLVQYFGPGTRLTVL.

The chain combines TRBV5-1 with TRBJ1-2, with 7 bases lining up with TRBD1. This CDR3 comprises 11 residues. Germline CDR1 is SGHRS and CDR2 is YFSETQ. The V and J ends lost 0 bases and 13 bases, in that order; junction bases with no gene match: 3. The CDR3 loop is CASSLETGLTF. The CDR3 DNA reads TGCGCCAGCAGCTTGGAGACAGGGCTCACCTTC.

The CDR3 spells CASSFYNQETQYF. The CDR3 nucleotides are TGTGCCAGCAGCTTTTACAACCAAGAGACCCAGTACTTC. V is TRBV5-4 and J is TRBJ2-5; no reliable D call. The V gene lost 2 bases and the J gene lost 0 bases, with 5 bases spanning the gap. Germline CDR1 is SGHNT and CDR2 is YYREEE (reference sequence). The CDR3 extends over 13 amino acids.

The V gene is TRBV2, the J gene TRBJ1-5; no firm D call. The germline gives CDR1 SNHLY, CDR2 FYNNEI. V lost 1 base to trimming and J lost 0 bases, with 7 bases between them. This CDR3 is 15 amino acids long. In DNA, the CDR3 is TGTGCCAGCAGTGAAGAGGGAGGTAGCAATCAGCCCCAGCATTTT. Encoded protein: CASSEEGGSNQPQHF.

This rearrangement joins TRBV28 to TRBJ1-1; D unresolved. V lost 0 bases and J 3 bases, leaving 5 bases between the germline ends. The V gene's germline CDR1 is MDHEN and CDR2 SYDVKM. This CDR3 has 13 amino acids. The CDR3 bases are TGTGCCAGCAGTTTATGGTCAGACACTGAAGCTTTCTTT. This encodes CASSLWSDTEAFF.

This clone has only a few counts. CDR3 sequence (DNA): TGTGCCAGTAGTAGGGGGACTAGCACCGGGGCCAAAAACATTCAGTACTTC. Amino acids: CASSRGTSTGAKNIQYF. V usage is TRBV19 and J usage is TRBJ2-4; 9 bases align to TRBD2. Trimming at V came to 4 bases and at J to 1 base, leaving 8 bases not matched to a gene. CDR1 LNHDA and CDR2 SQIVND come from the germline V gene (reference sequence). The CDR3 extends over 17 amino acids. The variable domain in full, completed from reference TRBV19 and TRBJ2-4, reads DGGITQSPKYLFRKEGQNVTLSCEQNLNHDAMYWYRQDPGQGLRLIYYSQIVNDFQKGDIAEGYSVSREKKESFPLTVTSAQKNPTAFYLCASSRGTSTGAKNIQYFGAGTRLSVL.

This clone was detected only once. The chain recombines TRBV11-2 with TRBJ1-1; TRBD1 matches 8 bases. J lost 8 bases, V lost 5 bases, and 16 bases had no gene match. The CDR3 has 16 residues. Germline V gene lookup returns CDR1 SGHAT and CDR2 FQNNGV. This CDR3 reads CASSRDRGQEWEEAFF. In DNA, the CDR3 is TGTGCCAGCAGCCGTGACAGGGGCCAAGAATGGGAGGAAGCTTTCTTT.

The CDR3 nucleotides are TGTGCCACCAGTGATTTCTCGGGACCCCAGCATTTT. Protein product: CATSDFSGPQHF. The chain links TRBV24-1 to TRBJ1-5; no clear D. The CDR3 loop spans 12 amino acids. Germline CDR1 is KGHDR and CDR2 is SFDVKD. V lost 1 base and J 10 bases, leaving 7 bases between the germline ends.

The chain uses TRBV6-6 and TRBJ1-1; TRBD1 is a possible D gene (6 bases). The CDR3 consists of 14 residues. V gave up 6 bases and J gave up 6 bases, with 17 bases separating them. Germline loops: CDR1 MNHNY, CDR2 SVGAGI (reference sequence). The CDR3 nucleotides are TGTGCCAGCAGGGAACAGGGTGGCTTATCTGAAGCTTTCTTT. It codes for CASREQGGLSEAFF.

The chain employs TRBV2 and TRBJ2-1; 10 nucleotides match TRBD2. Germline V gene data show CDR1 as SNHLY and CDR2 as FYNNEI. CDR3 length: 15 residues. V dropped 7 bases and J dropped 0; count of bases not matched to a gene: 3. CDR3 sequence reads: CASTWTSGSYNEQFF. In DNA form, the CDR3 reads TGTGCCAGCACTTGGACTAGCGGCTCCTACAATGAGCAGTTCTTC.

The J gene is TRBJ2-1, the V gene TRBV19, with 8 bases identical to TRBD2. CDR1 is LNHDA, CDR2 SQIVND, per germline (reference sequence). V gave up 4 bases and J gave up 1 base; unmatched junction bases: 3. The CDR3 covers 15 residues. CDR3 nucleotides: TGTGCCAGTAGTAGACAGCGGGGGTCCTACAATGAGCAGTTCTTC. Residues: CASSRQRGSYNEQFF.

The chain joins TRBV2 to TRBJ2-7, with 8 nucleotides matching TRBD2. Germline V gene sequence: CDR1 SNHLY, CDR2 FYNNEI. The junction had 12 bases not matched to a gene; V was cut back by 7 bases and J by 1 base. This CDR3 region has 16 residues. The DNA of the CDR3 is TGTGCCAGCACCATGCGGAGTAGCGGGGCATCCTACGAGCAGTACTTC. This gives the protein CASTMRSSGASYEQYF.

This chain joins TRBV19 and TRBJ1-5, with D tentatively TRBD1 (6 bases). The length of the CDR3 is 17 residues. The V gene's germline CDR1 is LNHDA and CDR2 SQIVND (reference sequence). Trimming took 4 bases from V and 2 from J, leaving 18 bases between them. The DNA of the CDR3 is TGTGCCAGTAGTACGAACATGGGGGCGCTGGGCAATCAGCCCCAGCATTTT. Protein product: CASSTNMGALGNQPQHF.

The genes are TRBV7-2 and TRBJ2-5; 8 bases match TRBD2. With V trimmed by 5 bases and J by 1 base, 9 bases remained unmatched. The CDR3 sequence is 16 residues long. CDR1 is SGHTA, CDR2 FQGNSA, per germline. In DNA, the CDR3 is TGTGCCAGCAGCCCGGGCACTAGCGGACTCCAAGAGACCCAGTACTTC. Translation: CASSPGTSGLQETQYF. Full variable domain (rest looked up from reference TRBV7-2 and TRBJ2-5): GAGVSQSPSNKVTEKGKDVELRCDPISGHTALYWYRQSLGQGLEFLIYFQGNSAPDKSGLPSDRFSAERTGGSVSTLTIQRTQQEDSAVYLCASSPGTSGLQETQYFGPGTRLLVL.

This clone was seen just once. The chain couples TRBV19 to TRBJ1-5; perhaps TRBD1 as D (5 bases). CDR1 and CDR2 from the germline V gene are LNHDA and SQIVND (reference sequence). Trimming removed 2 bases from V and 6 bases from J, with 11 bases in between. This CDR3 is 14 amino acids long. The chain's CDR3 is CASSISGGVQPQHF. Here the CDR3 DNA reads TGTGCCAGTAGTATATCTGGGGGGGTTCAGCCCCAGCATTTT.

V gene TRBV7-9 combines with J gene TRBJ2-7; D is possibly TRBD2 (6 bases). Germline lookup yields CDR1 SEHNR and CDR2 FQNEAQ (reference sequence). Trimming stripped 8 bases from V and 3 bases from J, with 11 bases between. The CDR3 runs to 12 residues. The CDR3 DNA is TGTGCCAGCGGAGGGAATAACTACGAGCAGTACTTC. It is translated as CASGGNNYEQYF. Complete variable domain (other parts from reference TRBV7-9 and TRBJ2-7): DTGVSQNPRHKITKRGQNVTFRCDPISEHNRLYWYRQTLGQGPEFLTYFQNEAQLEKSRLLSDRFSAERPKGSFSTLEIQRTEQGDSAMYLCASGGNNYEQYFGPGTRLTVT.

For this clone: The same CDR3 is also encoded by other DNA sequences in this sample. The rearrangement links TRBV5-6 to TRBJ1-2, with D unclear. There are 13 residues in the CDR3. The V end was cut by 1 base, the J end by 1 base, with 5 bases between. Germline V CDR1 and CDR2: SGHDT, YYEEEE. CDR3 region: CASSLRGNYGYTF. In DNA form, the CDR3 reads TGTGCCAGCAGCTTGCGGGGTAACTATGGCTACACCTTC.

The chain carries TRBV30 and TRBJ2-7; 10 bases match TRBD2. CDR1 and CDR2 from the germline V gene are GTSNPN and SVGIG (reference sequence). V lost 1 base, J lost 5 bases, and 8 bases stayed unmatched. The CDR3 is 15 residues long. CDR3 protein: CAWSELAGGLDEQYF. In DNA, the CDR3 is TGTGCCTGGAGTGAATTAGCGGGGGGCCTGGACGAGCAGTACTTC.

The chain employs TRBV11-2 and TRBJ2-7, with TRBD1 matching over 8 bases. Trimming cost V 3 bases and J 6 bases; bases outside gene matches: 4. Germline-derived CDR1 and CDR2 are SGHAT and FQNNGV. The CDR3 totals 13 residues. CDR3 loop: CASSFGTGPEQYF. CDR3 bases: TGTGCCAGCAGCTTCGGGACAGGCCCCGAGCAGTACTTC.

With regard to this clone: The junction and the germline gene differ at one end; a read error may be behind it. V gene TRBV29-1 combines with J gene TRBJ1-1; possible D gene TRBD1, 5 bases. Per germline, CDR1 SQVTM and CDR2 ANQGSEA. This CDR3 contains 12 residues. The CDR3 protein is CSVEGGGQGRIF. CDR3 in DNA: TGCAGCGTTGAAGGGGGGGGTCAGGGAAGGATCTTT.

This clone was seen only a few times. The chain couples TRBV5-4 to TRBJ2-7, with TRBD2 matching 11 bases. The CDR3 runs to 16 residues. Germline trimming cut 3 bases from V and 4 bases from J; bases unmatched to any gene: 9. From germline, CDR1 is SGHNT and CDR2 YYREEE (reference sequence). This CDR3 reads CASSWDLAGGGYEQYF. The CDR3 DNA is TGTGCCAGCAGCTGGGATCTAGCGGGGGGTGGGTACGAGCAGTACTTC.

This clone was picked up one time. The rearrangement links TRBV6-2 or TRBV6-3 to TRBJ2-7, with 7 nucleotides matching TRBD1. CDR1 and CDR2 (germline): MNHEY, SVGEGT. The CDR3 runs to 17 residues. The V and J ends lost 2 bases and 6 bases, in that order; junction bases with no gene match: 16. The DNA for the CDR3 is TGTGCCAGCAGTTACAACGGAAGAGACAGGGTATCTGGCGAGCAGTACTTC. Its translation: CASSYNGRDRVSGEQYF.

The chain carries TRBV6-2 or TRBV6-3 and TRBJ1-5, with 10 bases matching TRBD1. Trimming took 0 bases from V and 4 from J; bases not matched to a gene: 6. Germline loops: CDR1 MNHEY, CDR2 SVGEGT. The CDR3 runs 17 residues. CDR3 in DNA: TGTGCCAGCAGTTACTCATGGGACAGGGGAGATAATCAGCCCCAGCATTTT. This sequence encodes CASSYSWDRGDNQPQHF.

CDR3 nucleotide sequence: TGTGCCAGCAGCTTAGGAGGATCCGGCGGCGGGGAGCTGTTTTTT. Amino acid sequence: CASSLGGSGGGELFF. The J gene is TRBJ2-2, the V gene TRBV7-2; D is unresolved. V lost 1 base to trimming and J lost 7 bases, with 13 bases between them. Germline CDR1 reads SGHTA; CDR2 reads FQGNSA. The CDR3 runs 15 residues. Full variable domain (outside the CDR3, taken from reference TRBV7-2 and TRBJ2-2): GAGVSQSPSNKVTEKGKDVELRCDPISGHTALYWYRQSLGQGLEFLIYFQGNSAPDKSGLPSDRFSAERTGGSVSTLTIQRTQQEDSAVYLCASSLGGSGGGELFFGEGSRLTVL.